A selection of T cell receptor beta chains follows, all from one sample in a study of T cell changes during pregnancy in multiple sclerosis. Repertoires were generated with immunoSEQ multiplex PCR, while TCRdb's copy carries only in-frame clones and drops some. The sample contains 60,000 or so clones, around 90% of which appear only once. The sample here was CD4+ T cells from peripheral blood mononuclear cells, taken after pregnancy. The receptors shown here come from a female donor in good health, enrolled as a control in a pregnancy study. Each CDR3 is given with its conserved first and last residue. A D gene is named only where the DNA matches it firmly. Size is omitted from some rows. Given values are once, few, many or a class for expanded clones.

CDR3aa: CASSLFPGDGYTF
CDR3nt: TGTGCCAGCAGCTTATTCCCAGGGGATGGCTACACCTTC
v_gene: TRBV7-2
len: 13
d_gene: NA
abundance: NA
j_gene: TRBJ1-2

CDR3aa: CASSFTGEAYGYTF
CDR3nt: TGTGCCAGCAGCTTTACAGGGGAAGCCTATGGCTACACCTTC
v_gene: TRBV5-5
len: 14
d_gene: TRBD1
abundance: NA
j_gene: TRBJ1-2

CDR3aa: CASSVGQAYTEAFF
CDR3nt: TGTGCCAGCAGCGTCGGACAGGCCTACACTGAAGCTTTCTTT
v_gene: TRBV9
len: 14
d_gene: TRBD1
abundance: NA
j_gene: TRBJ1-1

CDR3aa: CASSPNPTGFVGYTF
CDR3nt: TGTGCCAGTAGCCCGAACCCGACAGGGTTTGTAGGCTACACCTTC
v_gene: TRBV19
len: 15
d_gene: TRBD1
abundance: NA
j_gene: TRBJ1-2

CDR3aa: CASSQGEWTEAFF
CDR3nt: TGTGCCAGCAGCCAAGGAGAATGGACTGAAGCTTTCTTT
v_gene: TRBV14
len: 13
d_gene: NA
abundance: few
j_gene: TRBJ1-1

CDR3aa: CASKITGMRSPLHF
CDR3nt: TGTGCCAGCAAAATAACAGGGATGCGTTCACCCCTCCACTTT
v_gene: TRBV6-5
len: 14
d_gene: NA
abundance: NA
j_gene: TRBJ1-6

CDR3aa: CASSLGSGGIEKLFF
CDR3nt: TGTGCCAGCAGCTTAGGCTCAGGGGGTATTGAAAAACTGTTTTTT
v_gene: TRBV13
len: 15
d_gene: TRBD1
abundance: NA
j_gene: TRBJ1-4

CDR3aa: CASSQDGDQPQHF
CDR3nt: TGTGCCAGCAGTCAGGACGGGGATCAGCCCCAGCATTTT
v_gene: TRBV6-5
len: 13
d_gene: NA
abundance: NA
j_gene: TRBJ1-5

CDR3aa: CASSPGEHTEAFF
CDR3nt: TGTGCCAGCTCACCAGGGGAGCACACTGAAGCTTTCTTT
v_gene: TRBV18
len: 13
d_gene: NA
abundance: NA
j_gene: TRBJ1-1

CDR3aa: CASSRTGSGNTIYF
CDR3nt: TGTGCCAGCAGCCGGACAGGCTCTGGAAACACCATATATTTT
v_gene: TRBV6-5
len: 14
d_gene: TRBD1
abundance: NA
j_gene: TRBJ1-3

CDR3aa: CATKMTGRGVGSPLHF
CDR3nt: TGTGCCACCAAAATGACGGGCCGGGGTGTGGGTTCACCCCTCCACTTT
v_gene: TRBV19
len: 16
d_gene: NA
abundance: NA
j_gene: TRBJ1-6

CDR3aa: CASSISAAGDNSPLHF
CDR3nt: TGTGCCAGTAGTATCTCGGCGGCAGGGGATAATTCACCCCTCCACTTT
v_gene: TRBV19
len: 16
d_gene: NA
abundance: NA
j_gene: TRBJ1-6

CDR3aa: CASSPTRTDTQYF
CDR3nt: TGTGCCAGCAGCCCTACTAGGACAGATACGCAGTATTTT
v_gene: TRBV7-2
len: 13
d_gene: NA
abundance: NA
j_gene: TRBJ2-3

CDR3aa: CASSIAGGSNTGELFF
CDR3nt: TGTGCCAGTAGTATAGCGGGGGGCTCGAACACCGGGGAGCTGTTTTTT
v_gene: TRBV19
len: 16
d_gene: NA
abundance: NA
j_gene: TRBJ2-2

CDR3aa: CASSQDRGTEAFF
CDR3nt: TGCGCCAGCAGCCAAGACAGGGGTACTGAAGCTTTCTTT
v_gene: TRBV4-3
len: 13
d_gene: NA
abundance: NA
j_gene: TRBJ1-1

CDR3aa: CAISEPTGGYENIQYF
CDR3nt: TGTGCCATCAGTGAACCGACAGGGGGATATGAGAACATTCAGTACTTC
v_gene: TRBV10-3
len: 16
d_gene: TRBD1
abundance: NA
j_gene: TRBJ2-4

CDR3aa: CASSYSGRQNSPLHF
CDR3nt: TGTGCCAGCAGTTACTCGGGGCGACAGAATTCACCCCTCCACTTT
v_gene: TRBV6-5
len: 15
d_gene: NA
abundance: NA
j_gene: TRBJ1-6

CDR3aa: CASSADRVGEQYF
CDR3nt: TGTGCCAGCAGCGCCGACAGGGTAGGCGAGCAGTACTTC
v_gene: TRBV5-4
len: 13
d_gene: TRBD1
abundance: NA
j_gene: TRBJ2-7

CDR3aa: CASSNTGTGDTRNEKLFF
CDR3nt: TGCGCCAGCAGCAATACCGGGACAGGGGATACCCGTAATGAAAAACTGTTTTTT
v_gene: TRBV5-1
len: 18
d_gene: TRBD1
abundance: NA
j_gene: TRBJ1-4

CDR3aa: CASSVDFQETQYF
CDR3nt: TGTGCCAGCAGTGTGGACTTTCAAGAGACCCAGTACTTC
v_gene: TRBV6-1
len: 13
d_gene: NA
abundance: NA
j_gene: TRBJ2-5

CDR3aa: CASSDHTDLGNTIYF
CDR3nt: TGTGCCAGCAGCGACCATACCGACTTGGGAAACACCATATATTTT
v_gene: TRBV9
len: 15
d_gene: NA
abundance: NA
j_gene: TRBJ1-3

CDR3aa: CASSIGGTGGRETQYF
CDR3nt: TGTGCCAGTAGTATAGGCGGGACAGGGGGCCGAGAGACCCAGTACTTC
v_gene: TRBV19
len: 16
d_gene: TRBD1
abundance: NA
j_gene: TRBJ2-5

CDR3aa: CASSPGQAYHEQYF
CDR3nt: TGTGCCAGCAGCCCAGGACAGGCTTACCACGAGCAGTACTTC
v_gene: TRBV7-6
len: 14
d_gene: TRBD1
abundance: NA
j_gene: TRBJ2-7

CDR3aa: CASSLGIRQNYYEQYF
CDR3nt: TGTGCCAGCAGCTTAGGTATAAGACAGAACTACTACGAGCAGTACTTC
v_gene: TRBV11-2
len: 16
d_gene: NA
abundance: NA
j_gene: TRBJ2-7

CDR3aa: CASSPRGIYSGGATDTQYF
CDR3nt: TGCGCCAGCAGCCCCCGGGGTATATATAGCGGGGGGGCCACGGATACGCAGTATTTT
v_gene: TRBV5-1
len: 19
d_gene: TRBD2
abundance: NA
j_gene: TRBJ2-3

CDR3aa: CASIISPGQSTEAFF
CDR3nt: TGCGCCAGCATCATTTCTCCGGGACAGAGCACTGAAGCTTTCTTT
v_gene: TRBV5-1
len: 15
d_gene: TRBD1
abundance: NA
j_gene: TRBJ1-1

CDR3aa: CASSLARREGNIQYF
CDR3nt: TGTGCCAGCAGCTTAGCGCGACGGGAGGGGAACATTCAGTACTTC
v_gene: TRBV7-2
len: 15
d_gene: TRBD2
abundance: NA
j_gene: TRBJ2-4

CDR3aa: CASSPKGRGNEQFF
CDR3nt: TGTGCCAGCTCACCTAAGGGGCGGGGCAATGAGCAGTTCTTC
v_gene: TRBV18
len: 14
d_gene: NA
abundance: NA
j_gene: TRBJ2-1

CDR3aa: CAISEALRGEAFF
CDR3nt: TGTGCCATCAGTGAGGCCCTACGGGGGGAAGCTTTCTTT
v_gene: TRBV10-3
len: 13
d_gene: NA
abundance: NA
j_gene: TRBJ1-1

CDR3aa: CASSLGGQVTGELFF
CDR3nt: TGCGCCAGCAGCTTGGGGGGGCAAGTCACCGGGGAGCTGTTTTTT
v_gene: TRBV5-1
len: 15
d_gene: NA
abundance: NA
j_gene: TRBJ2-2

CDR3aa: CAWSKGGGNQPQHF
CDR3nt: TGTGCCTGGAGTAAGGGAGGGGGCAATCAGCCCCAGCATTTT
v_gene: TRBV30
len: 14
d_gene: NA
abundance: NA
j_gene: TRBJ1-5

CDR3aa: CASSSMTGELFF
CDR3nt: TGTGCCAGCAGCTCCATGACCGGGGAGCTGTTTTTT
v_gene: TRBV7-3
len: 12
d_gene: NA
abundance: NA
j_gene: TRBJ2-2

CDR3aa: CASSQYPGQGTEAFF
CDR3nt: TGCGCCAGCAGCCAATACCCGGGACAGGGCACTGAAGCTTTCTTT
v_gene: TRBV4-3
len: 15
d_gene: TRBD1
abundance: NA
j_gene: TRBJ1-1

CDR3aa: CASREDRGRDTGELFF
CDR3nt: TGTGCCAGCCGTGAGGACAGGGGGCGCGACACCGGGGAGCTGTTTTTT
v_gene: TRBV5-6
len: 16
d_gene: TRBD1
abundance: NA
j_gene: TRBJ2-2

CDR3aa: CASSLVLGTGYGNTIYF
CDR3nt: TGTGCCAGCAGCTTAGTGTTGGGGACAGGGTATGGAAACACCATATATTTT
v_gene: TRBV11-2
len: 17
d_gene: TRBD1
abundance: NA
j_gene: TRBJ1-3

CDR3aa: CASSVTGGAKSGELFF
CDR3nt: TGCGCCAGCAGCGTGACAGGGGGCGCGAAGTCCGGGGAGCTGTTTTTT
v_gene: TRBV5-1
len: 16
d_gene: TRBD1
abundance: NA
j_gene: TRBJ2-2

CDR3aa: CASSVGGASSYNSPLHF
CDR3nt: TGTGCCAGCAGCGTAGGCGGGGCGAGTTCCTATAATTCACCCCTCCACTTT
v_gene: TRBV9
len: 17
d_gene: NA
abundance: NA
j_gene: TRBJ1-6

CDR3aa: CASSQVEQGDEKLFF
CDR3nt: TGCGCCAGCAGCCAAGTTGAACAGGGTGATGAAAAACTGTTTTTT
v_gene: TRBV4-3
len: 15
d_gene: NA
abundance: NA
j_gene: TRBJ1-4

CDR3aa: CASSLDGQTQETQYF
CDR3nt: TGTGCCAGCAGCTTAGATGGACAGACCCAAGAGACCCAGTACTTC
v_gene: TRBV11-2
len: 15
d_gene: NA
abundance: once
j_gene: TRBJ2-5

CDR3aa: CACQDRGGDEKLFF
CDR3nt: TGTGCCTGCCAGGACAGGGGTGGGGATGAAAAACTGTTTTTT
v_gene: TRBV30
len: 14
d_gene: TRBD1
abundance: NA
j_gene: TRBJ1-4

CDR3aa: CASSQDRTVTYEQYF
CDR3nt: TGTGCCAGCAGCCAAGATAGGACAGTGACCTACGAGCAGTACTTC
v_gene: TRBV4-2
len: 15
d_gene: NA
abundance: NA
j_gene: TRBJ2-7

CDR3aa: CASSDGRPGRNSPLHF
CDR3nt: TGCGCCAGCAGCGATGGGAGACCAGGGAGGAATTCACCCCTCCACTTT
v_gene: TRBV5-1
len: 16
d_gene: NA
abundance: NA
j_gene: TRBJ1-6

CDR3aa: CAWSVRAGDTEAFF
CDR3nt: TGTGCCTGGAGTGTACGGGCAGGGGACACTGAAGCTTTCTTT
v_gene: TRBV30
len: 14
d_gene: NA
abundance: NA
j_gene: TRBJ1-1

CDR3aa: CASSYSGNTEAFF
CDR3nt: TGCGCCAGCAGCTACTCAGGGAACACTGAAGCTTTCTTT
v_gene: TRBV5-1
len: 13
d_gene: NA
abundance: NA
j_gene: TRBJ1-1

CDR3aa: CASTARRGVTATQYF
CDR3nt: TGTGCCAGCACAGCCCGCAGGGGGGTTACTGCTACGCAGTATTTT
v_gene: TRBV6-5
len: 15
d_gene: NA
abundance: NA
j_gene: TRBJ2-3

CDR3aa: CASSSEGGSYNEQFF
CDR3nt: TGTGCCAGCAGCTCGGAGGGGGGGTCCTACAATGAGCAGTTCTTC
v_gene: TRBV11-3
len: 15
d_gene: NA
abundance: NA
j_gene: TRBJ2-1

CDR3aa: CAWSGTGNTEAFF
CDR3nt: TGTGCCTGGAGTGGGACAGGGAACACTGAAGCTTTCTTT
v_gene: TRBV30
len: 13
d_gene: TRBD1
abundance: NA
j_gene: TRBJ1-1

CDR3aa: CASSIGHSTDTQYF
CDR3nt: TGTGCCAGTAGTATTGGACATAGCACAGATACGCAGTATTTT
v_gene: TRBV19
len: 14
d_gene: NA
abundance: NA
j_gene: TRBJ2-3

CDR3aa: CATSRDYGGVTEAFF
CDR3nt: TGTGCCACCAGCAGAGATTATGGAGGGGTCACTGAAGCTTTCTTT
v_gene: TRBV15
len: 15
d_gene: NA
abundance: NA
j_gene: TRBJ1-1

CDR3aa: CASSKVERGLTNKASPLHF
CDR3nt: TGTGCCAGCAGCAAAGTCGAGAGAGGATTAACGAACAAAGCTTCACCCCTCCACTTT
v_gene: TRBV21-1
len: 19
d_gene: NA
abundance: NA
j_gene: TRBJ1-6

CDR3aa: CASSLGLTTSGGNEQFF
CDR3nt: TGCGCCAGCAGCTTAGGCCTGACTACGAGCGGGGGTAATGAGCAGTTCTTC
v_gene: TRBV5-1
len: 17
d_gene: TRBD2
abundance: once
j_gene: TRBJ2-1

CDR3aa: CASSFSMGAPSNQPQHF
CDR3nt: TGTGCCAGCAGCTTCTCTATGGGGGCGCCTAGCAATCAGCCCCAGCATTTT
v_gene: TRBV7-2
len: 17
d_gene: NA
abundance: NA
j_gene: TRBJ1-5

CDR3aa: CATREANNEQFF
CDR3nt: TGTGCCACGCGGGAGGCGAACAATGAGCAGTTCTTC
v_gene: TRBV6-6
len: 12
d_gene: TRBD2
abundance: once
j_gene: TRBJ2-1

CDR3aa: CASSQGDRPIAKLFF
CDR3nt: TGCGCCAGCAGCCAAGGGGACAGACCGATCGCAAAACTGTTTTTT
v_gene: TRBV4-1
len: 15
d_gene: TRBD1
abundance: NA
j_gene: TRBJ1-4

CDR3aa: CASSYSWARGTGELFF
CDR3nt: TGTGCCAGCAGTTACTCGTGGGCCCGGGGCACCGGGGAGCTGTTTTTT
v_gene: TRBV6-5
len: 16
d_gene: NA
abundance: NA
j_gene: TRBJ2-2

CDR3aa: CASSPLSQAPGDGYTF
CDR3nt: TGTGCCAGCTCACCCCTCTCTCAGGCCCCGGGGGATGGCTACACCTTC
v_gene: TRBV18
len: 16
d_gene: NA
abundance: NA
j_gene: TRBJ1-2

CDR3aa: CASSAQGGNYNEQFF
CDR3nt: TGTGCCAGCTCCGCACAGGGGGGAAACTACAATGAGCAGTTCTTC
v_gene: TRBV18
len: 15
d_gene: TRBD1
abundance: NA
j_gene: TRBJ2-1

CDR3aa: CASTLDSEAFF
CDR3nt: TGTGCCAGTACCTTGGACAGTGAAGCTTTCTTT
v_gene: TRBV19
len: 11
d_gene: NA
abundance: NA
j_gene: TRBJ1-1

CDR3aa: CASSEGNSNQPQHF
CDR3nt: TGTGCCAGCTCAGAGGGAAATAGCAATCAGCCCCAGCATTTT
v_gene: TRBV18
len: 14
d_gene: NA
abundance: NA
j_gene: TRBJ1-5